In this sample, the clone carrying this TCR beta chain turned up a few times. Its antigen is still unknown. In making TCR cDNA, 5'RACE template switching added a universal primer site and UMIs to it. TCRdb re-called the 5' RACE reads with MiXCR, one entry per CDR3 protein. This table has some 320,000 distinct CDR3 sequences, around 10% appearing once. This specimen comes from a study of T cells after yellow fever vaccination. About the study: Preparing low-cell-number fractions relied on SMART-Seq v4 Ultra Low Input.

General study points: Repertoires obtained by FACS sorting could include abundant clonotypes that entered as contaminants from the bulk population. It was the secondary response that reached its peak faster, day 5 versus 15, but it was weaker.

The V gene's germline CDR1 is MNHEY and CDR2 SVGAGI. This CDR3 is 15 amino acids long. V lost 0 bases to trimming and J lost 4 bases; unmatched junction nucleotides: 2. This chain connects TRBV6-5 to TRBJ2-3; TRBD1 agrees at 9 bases. Specimen: CD4+ T cells sorted from PBMCs, collected 45 days after the yellow fever booster vaccination. This clonotype was sampled from a young man who received the YFV17D yellow fever vaccine. The CDR3 is CASSYSQGASDTQYF. The CDR3 DNA is TGTGCCAGCAGTTACTCACAGGGGGCATCAGATACGCAGTATTTT.